The clone carrying this TCR beta chain was observed once. This entry is derived from a study of blood T cell repertoires in COVID-19. Overall study: Sample material is recorded as cDNA or gDNA derived from T cells, B-cell-depleted T cells, or PBMCs.

Per the germline V gene, CDR1 is SGHDN and CDR2 is FVKESK. The CDR3 has 14 residues. V was cut by 6 bases and J by 6 bases, with 15 bases left in between. As handled by the study authors: Nucleated cell counts were estimated from reference gene primer amplification. The data were produced by immunoSEQ multiplex PCR, yet TCRdb's version contains in-frame clones alone and is incomplete. V and J calls and clone size come straight from that table; D and trimming were deduced from the DNA. The data contain roughly 170,000 clones, roughly 85% of them singletons. The sequenced material came from peripheral blood. The source of this sequence is a woman aged 70 to 79 with acute or convalescent COVID-19. The V and J genes are TRBV14 and TRBJ2-1, with TRBD2 as a possible D gene (5 bases). This chain's CDR3 is CASSPQTTLNEQFF. Here the CDR3 DNA reads TGTGCCAGCAGTCCCCAGACTACGCTCAATGAGCAGTTCTTC. Full variable domain (rest looked up from reference TRBV14 and TRBJ2-1): EAGVTQFPSHSVIEKGQTVTLRCDPISGHDNLYWYRRVMGKEIKFLLHFVKESKQDESGMPNNRFLAERTGGTYSTLKVQPAELEDSGVYFCASSPQTTLNEQFFGPGTRLTVL.